Listed here are 3 T cell receptor beta chains from one sample, sequenced in a study of human CD8 memory T cell subsets. It was UMI-labeled 5' RACE by which the TCR beta libraries were made. From the 5' RACE reads, TCRdb lists one entry per CDR3 protein and no DNA. This sample's table reports some 12,000 distinct CDR3 sequences. Sequenced sample: CD8+ T cells from PBMCs. The receptor source for this set is a human donor in good health.

The chain couples TRBV5-4 to TRBJ2-7. Germline lookup yields CDR1 SGHNT and CDR2 YYREEE (reference sequence). The CDR3 is 13 amino acids. The CDR3 sequence: CASSPSLTYEQYF.

This rearrangement joins TRBV5-5 to TRBJ2-5; as DNA is missing, the TRBD2 call by TCRdb cannot be tested. Germline CDR1 SGHKS, CDR2 YYEKEE (reference sequence). The CDR3 is 15 residues long. The CDR3 region is CASSIGQGGGETQYF.

V usage is TRBV10-2 and J usage is TRBJ2-5. The germline V gene has CDR1 WSHSY and CDR2 SAAADI. The CDR3 has 13 residues. This CDR3 is CASKDPYGETQYF.